These 8 T cell receptor beta chains share one sample of origin, sequenced in a study of cytomegalovirus exposure and HLA in healthy donors. The PCR contained 60 Vbeta and 13 Jbeta primers. Assay: immunoSEQ multiplex PCR; the TCRdb copy retains only in-frame clones and omits some. The data hold about 150,000 clones, with more than 75% observed a single time. Sequenced: PBMCs. All receptors derive from a man aged 25-45 years in good health and CMV-seropositive.

The V gene is TRBV5-4, the J gene TRBJ1-2, with a possible D match to TRBD1 (5 bases). Germline CDR1 is SGHNT and CDR2 is YYREEE (reference sequence). V was trimmed by 3 bases and J by 3 bases, leaving 18 bases between them. The CDR3 consists of 16 residues. The CDR3 loop is CASSSGGLPGDYGYTF. DNA for the CDR3: TGTGCCAGCAGCTCGGGCGGCCTGCCGGGGGACTATGGCTACACCTTC.

The chain recombines TRBV6-1 with TRBJ2-1; 7 bases fit TRBD1. Trimming at V came to 4 bases and at J to 2 bases, leaving 5 bases not matched to a gene. The CDR3 totals 15 residues. Germline loops: CDR1 MNHNS, CDR2 SASEGT. The CDR3 nucleotides are TGTGCCAGCAGTGCCCGGGACAGAGCCTACAATGAGCAGTTCTTC. Translating gives CASSARDRAYNEQFF.

The chain is built from TRBV2 and TRBJ2-7; weak D call: TRBD2 (5 bases). V lost 4 bases and J lost 2, with 18 bases in between. CDR3 size: 16 residues. The germline V gene has CDR1 SNHLY and CDR2 FYNNEI. CDR3 nucleotides: TGTGCCAGCAGTGCCGTAGTTTCGGGGTCTACCTACGAGCAGTACTTC. It is translated as CASSAVVSGSTYEQYF.

The chain links TRBV19 to TRBJ2-1; possibly TRBD1 for D (5 bases). Trimming pared 2 bases from V and 3 bases from J, leaving 17 bases between. Germline V gene data show CDR1 as LNHDA and CDR2 as SQIVND (reference sequence). The CDR3 totals 17 residues. CDR3 coding DNA: TGTGCCAGTAGTATATCCTCTGACAGAATGAGCTACAATGAGCAGTTCTTC. This codes for CASSISSDRMSYNEQFF.

The count of this clone is one. The chain carries TRBV7-2 and TRBJ2-7; 11 nucleotides agree with TRBD2. Germline CDR1 and CDR2: SGHTA and FQGNSA. After removal of 5 bases from V and 4 bases from J, the junction contained 4 bases not matched to a gene. CDR3 size: 14 residues. The CDR3: CASSPGLAVYEQYF. In nucleotides, the CDR3 is TGTGCCAGCAGCCCGGGACTAGCGGTTTACGAGCAGTACTTC. The full variable domain, its missing parts supplied by reference TRBV7-2 and TRBJ2-7, is GAGVSQSPSNKVTEKGKDVELRCDPISGHTALYWYRQSLGQGLEFLIYFQGNSAPDKSGLPSDRFSAERTGGSVSTLTIQRTQQEDSAVYLCASSPGLAVYEQYFGPGTRLTVT.

This clone appeared a few times. The gene calls are TRBV5-1 and TRBJ2-7; no firm D call. Trimming left V 0 bases short and J 2 bases short, with 6 bases between. This CDR3 has 13 residues. CDR1 SGHRS and CDR2 YFSETQ come from the germline V gene. The CDR3, as DNA: TGCGCCAGCAGCTTGGCGGTCACCTACGAGCAGTACTTC. Translating gives CASSLAVTYEQYF. Full variable domain (remainder filled in from reference TRBV5-1 and TRBJ2-7): KAGVTQTPRYLIKTRGQQVTLSCSPISGHRSVSWYQQTPGQGLQFLFEYFSETQRNKGNFPGRFSGRQFSNSRSEMNVSTLELGDSALYLCASSLAVTYEQYFGPGTRLTVT.

This sequence joins TRBV5-1 and TRBJ2-2; the D is unclear. Between the trimmed V and J ends, which lost 0 bases and 1 base, there was a span of 4 bases. This CDR3 has 14 residues. The germline V gene has CDR1 SGHRS and CDR2 YFSETQ. The CDR3 sequence is CASSLDGNTGELFF. The CDR3 DNA is TGCGCCAGCAGCTTGGACGGGAACACCGGGGAGCTGTTTTTT.

Notes on this clone: At the DNA level, this CDR3 is encoded by other sequences in the same sample as well. J is TRBJ2-7 and V is TRBV9, with TRBD2 identical over 10 bases. Germline V gene sequence: CDR1 SGDLS, CDR2 YYNGEE. The junction had 0 bases not matched to a gene; V was cut back by 0 bases and J by 3 bases. The length of the CDR3 is 14 residues. CDR3 region: CASSVGLAGYEQYF. The CDR3 DNA follows: TGTGCCAGCAGCGTAGGACTAGCGGGCTACGAGCAGTACTTC.